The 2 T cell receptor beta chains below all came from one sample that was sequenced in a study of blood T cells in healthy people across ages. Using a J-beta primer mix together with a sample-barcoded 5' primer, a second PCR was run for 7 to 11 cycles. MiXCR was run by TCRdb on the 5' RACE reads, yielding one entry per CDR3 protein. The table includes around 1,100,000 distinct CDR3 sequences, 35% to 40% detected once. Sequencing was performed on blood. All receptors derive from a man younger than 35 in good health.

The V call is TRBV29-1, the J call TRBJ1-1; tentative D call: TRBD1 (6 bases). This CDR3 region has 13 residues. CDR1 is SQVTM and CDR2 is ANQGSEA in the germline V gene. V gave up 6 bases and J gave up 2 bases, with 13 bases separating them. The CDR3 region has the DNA TGCAGCGTCAAACAGGGAGGTAACACTGAAGCTTTCTTT. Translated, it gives CSVKQGGNTEAFF.

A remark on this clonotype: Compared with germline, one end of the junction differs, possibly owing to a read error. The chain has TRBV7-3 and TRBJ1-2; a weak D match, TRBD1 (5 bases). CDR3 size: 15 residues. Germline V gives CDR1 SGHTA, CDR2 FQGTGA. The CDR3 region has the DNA TGTGCCAGCAGCTTAACAAGTGGACAAAACTATGACTACACCTTC. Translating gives CASSLTSGQNYDYTF.